This T cell receptor (beta chain) originates from a study of human T cells and chemical hapten exposure. Noted time point: patch test 1, 2 weeks after DPC sensitization. Treatment denoted: therapeutic diphenylcyclopropenone sensitization with weekly scalp DPC. Total RNA was isolated from whole blood that had not been fractionated. This CDR3 has 13 amino acids. Germline V gene data show CDR1 as SQVTM and CDR2 as ANQGSEA. The V gene lost 7 bases and the J gene lost 5 bases, with 18 bases spanning the gap. The library labeled individual cDNA molecules by adding unique molecular identifiers to them. One entry per CDR3 protein, called by TCRdb with MiXCR from the RACE reads. The sample has about 120,000 distinct CDR3 sequences, roughly an eighth seen once. This clonotype was seen a handful of times.

The V gene is TRBV29-1, the J gene TRBJ2-7, with D possibly being TRBD1 (6 bases). The source was whole blood, collected in connection with sensitization to the hapten diphenylcyclopropenone (DPC). This receptor was obtained from a man aged 18-30 years with alopecia areata. Some clones in this sample may be carry-over from other donors' samples. CDR3: CSGLNPGHHEQYF. Written as DNA, the CDR3 is TGCAGCGGATTGAACCCGGGACACCACGAGCAGTACTTC.